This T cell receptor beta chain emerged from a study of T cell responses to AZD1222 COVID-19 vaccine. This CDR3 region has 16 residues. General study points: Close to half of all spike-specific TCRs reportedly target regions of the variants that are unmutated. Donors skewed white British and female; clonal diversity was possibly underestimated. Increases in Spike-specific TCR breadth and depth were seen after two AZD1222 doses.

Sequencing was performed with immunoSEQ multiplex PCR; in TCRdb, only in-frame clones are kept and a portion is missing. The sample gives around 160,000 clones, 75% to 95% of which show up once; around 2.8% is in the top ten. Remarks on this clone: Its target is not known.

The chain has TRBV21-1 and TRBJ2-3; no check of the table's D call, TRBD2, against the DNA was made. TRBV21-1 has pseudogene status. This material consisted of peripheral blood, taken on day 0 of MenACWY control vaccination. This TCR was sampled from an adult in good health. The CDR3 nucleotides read TGTGCCAGCAGCAAAGTTCCTAGCGGGATGACAGATACGCAGTATTTT. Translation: CASSKVPSGMTDTQYF.